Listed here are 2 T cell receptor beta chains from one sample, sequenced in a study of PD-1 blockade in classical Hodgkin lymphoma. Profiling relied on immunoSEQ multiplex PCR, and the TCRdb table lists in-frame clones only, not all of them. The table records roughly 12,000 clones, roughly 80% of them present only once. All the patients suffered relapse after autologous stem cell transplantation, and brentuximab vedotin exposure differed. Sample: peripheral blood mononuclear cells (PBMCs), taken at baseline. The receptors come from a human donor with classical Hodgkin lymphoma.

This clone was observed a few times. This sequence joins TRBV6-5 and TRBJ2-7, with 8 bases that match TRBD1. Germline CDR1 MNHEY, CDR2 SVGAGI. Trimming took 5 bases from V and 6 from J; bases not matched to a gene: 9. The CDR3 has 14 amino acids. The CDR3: CASSTGQGMGEQYV. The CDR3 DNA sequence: TGTGCCAGCAGTACCGGACAGGGAATGGGCGAGCAGTACGTC.

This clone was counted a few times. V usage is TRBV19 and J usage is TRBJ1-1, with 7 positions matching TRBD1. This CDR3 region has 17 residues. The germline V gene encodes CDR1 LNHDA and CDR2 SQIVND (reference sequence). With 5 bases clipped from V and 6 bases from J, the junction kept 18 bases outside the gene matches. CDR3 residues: CASSPEPPGQSLAEAFF. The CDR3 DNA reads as TGTGCCAGTAGTCCGGAACCCCCGGGACAGAGCCTCGCTGAAGCTTTCTTT. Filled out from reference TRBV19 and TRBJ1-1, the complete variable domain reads DGGITQSPKYLFRKEGQNVTLSCEQNLNHDAMYWYRQDPGQGLRLIYYSQIVNDFQKGDIAEGYSVSREKKESFPLTVTSAQKNPTAFYLCASSPEPPGQSLAEAFFGQGTRLTVV.